The 27 T cell receptor beta chains below were found in one sample sequenced in a study of blood T cell repertoires in COVID-19. Using immunoSEQ multiplex PCR, the repertoire was profiled, and TCRdb retains in-frame clones only, with some absent. Seen here are some 530,000 clones, approximately 85% observed once, and the top ten hold approximately 3.4%. Source material: peripheral blood. These receptor sequences come from a human donor in a cohort sampled during active COVID-19.

This clone was recorded once. The CDR3: CAWSAPHREQREKLFF. CDR3 DNA: TGTGCCTGGAGTGCACCACACCGGGAACAAAGAGAAAAACTGTTTTTT. The chain uses TRBV30 and TRBJ1-4, with D uncertain. The germline V and J ends were trimmed by 1 base and 8 bases, with 20 bases remaining between them. This CDR3 spans 16 amino acids. The V gene's germline CDR1 is GTSNPN and CDR2 SVGIG (reference sequence).

Regarding this clone: Other DNA sequences in the sample encode the same CDR3. This chain connects TRBV3-1 (or the pseudogene TRBV3-2) to TRBJ1-1; 9 bases match TRBD1. The length of the CDR3 is 13 residues. Trimming removed 1 base from V and 7 bases from J; junction bases left unmatched: 1. CDR1 and CDR2 from the germline V gene are LGHDT and YNNKEL (reference sequence). The CDR3 sequence: CASSQGQGGEAFF. The CDR3 coding sequence is TGTGCCAGCAGCCAAGGACAGGGGGGTGAAGCTTTCTTT.

The J gene is TRBJ1-2, the V gene TRBV18, with D perhaps matching TRBD1 (6 bases). CDR1 and CDR2 from the germline V gene are KGHSH and LQKENI. The CDR3 is 16 residues long. The V end lost 2 bases, the J end lost 4 bases, and 17 bases lay between the germline ends. The CDR3 coding sequence is TGTGCCAGCTCACCAAGCCAAGGGGGGGTCGTCTATGGCTACACCTTC. Translating gives CASSPSQGGVVYGYTF.

The chain has TRBV11-2 and TRBJ1-1; D may be TRBD1 (5 bases). There are 15 residues in the CDR3. Trimming took off 3 bases at V and 1 base at J, with 12 bases between the two ends. Germline V CDR1 and CDR2: SGHAT, FQNNGV. CDR3 in amino acids: CASSFRRDPNTEAFF. CDR3 nucleotide sequence: TGTGCCAGCAGCTTCCGGAGGGACCCGAACACTGAAGCTTTCTTT.

The chain couples TRBV6-5 to TRBJ1-4, with TRBD1 identical over 9 bases. CDR3 length: 13 residues. The V and J ends lost 6 bases and 10 bases, in that order; junction bases with no gene match: 6. In germline, CDR1 is MNHEY, CDR2 SVGAGI. For the CDR3, the DNA is TGTGCCAGCAGCCGGACAGGGGAAAGAAAACTGTTTTTT. This codes for CASSRTGERKLFF.

This chain joins TRBV5-4 and TRBJ2-2; 9 bases are a match to TRBD2. V was pared by 1 base and J by 2 bases, with 6 bases of the junction left unmatched. The CDR3 contains 17 residues. Germline values: CDR1 SGHNT, CDR2 YYREEE (reference sequence). This CDR3 is CASSLRVAGVNTGELFF. CDR3 DNA: TGTGCCAGCAGCTTGAGAGTAGCGGGAGTCAACACCGGGGAGCTGTTTTTT.

A single count supports this clone. This chain joins TRBV27 and TRBJ2-7, with D possibly matching TRBD2 (6 bases). V lost 0 bases and J lost 6, with 12 bases in between. This CDR3 spans 14 amino acids. Germline CDR1 is MNHEY and CDR2 is SMNVEV (reference sequence). The CDR3 loop reads CASSLSGGISEQYF. Written as DNA, the CDR3 is TGTGCCAGCAGTTTATCTGGGGGGATAAGCGAGCAGTACTTC.

This clone was found once. This chain joins TRBV9 and TRBJ2-1; TRBD1 matches 8 bases. This CDR3 has 16 residues. V gave up 4 bases and J gave up 3 bases; unmatched junction bases: 9. Looked up from germline, CDR1 is SGDLS and CDR2 is YYNGEE. CDR3 sequence: CASSIRGDRSYNEQFF. In DNA form, the CDR3 reads TGTGCCAGCAGCATTCGAGGGGACAGGAGCTACAATGAGCAGTTCTTC.

This chain connects TRBV28 to TRBJ1-2, with 8 bases lining up with TRBD1. From germline, CDR1 is MDHEN and CDR2 SYDVKM. V dropped 2 bases and J dropped 8; count of bases not matched to a gene: 7. This CDR3 contains 14 residues. The CDR3 loop is CASSLNQGATGYTF. The CDR3 DNA sequence: TGTGCCAGCAGTTTAAATCAGGGGGCGACGGGCTACACCTTC.

The rearrangement joins TRBV21-1 to TRBJ2-7; the tabulated D call, TRBD1, remains unverified against the DNA. TRBV21-1 is listed as a pseudogene. This CDR3 contains 15 residues. This CDR3 is CASSKLGTVKYEQYF. The CDR3 nucleotides are TGTGCCAGCAGCAAACTCGGGACAGTCAAATACGAGCAGTACTTC.

The chain employs TRBV7-9 and TRBJ2-1; the match to TRBD1 covers 7 bases. The CDR3 runs 17 residues. Germline V lookup: CDR1 SEHNR, CDR2 FQNEAQ (reference sequence). V lost 1 base, J lost 3 bases, and 9 bases stayed unmatched. The chain's CDR3 is CASSLVAGTADYNEQFF. The CDR3 DNA reads as TGTGCCAGCAGCTTAGTCGCCGGGACAGCAGACTACAATGAGCAGTTCTTC.

The genes are TRBV5-1 and TRBJ2-5; D is possibly TRBD1 (6 bases). The CDR3 contains 14 residues. V was shortened by 0 bases and J by 5 bases, with 11 bases between the two germline ends. Germline lookup yields CDR1 SGHRS and CDR2 YFSETQ. The CDR3 loop is CASSLGNRAETQYF. The CDR3 DNA follows: TGCGCCAGCAGCTTGGGGAACAGGGCCGAGACCCAGTACTTC.

The rearrangement links TRBV30 to TRBJ1-1; TRBD1 agrees at 8 bases. The CDR3 extends over 13 amino acids. The J segment lost 11 bases and the V segment lost 0 bases, leaving 8 bases of the junction unmatched. Germline V gives CDR1 GTSNPN, CDR2 SVGIG (reference sequence). For the CDR3, the DNA is TGTGCCTGGAGTGTCGCACAGGGGGTTGGGGCTTTCTTT. This gives the protein CAWSVAQGVGAFF.

This clone was counted only a few times. The gene calls are TRBV29-1 and TRBJ2-7, with D maybe TRBD1 (6 bases). The CDR3 runs 13 residues. CDR1 is SQVTM and CDR2 is ANQGSEA in the germline V gene. V lost 5 bases to trimming and J lost 3 bases, with 14 bases between them. The CDR3 DNA reads TGCAGCGTTTCAGGGGTAATCGGCTACGAGCAGTACTTC. Translation: CSVSGVIGYEQYF.

V and J are TRBV9 and TRBJ2-7; D is possibly TRBD1 (6 bases). This CDR3 has 15 residues. V lost 0 bases and J lost 0, with 10 bases in between. Germline CDR1 and CDR2: SGDLS and YYNGEE. This CDR3 is CASSVAGVSSYEQYF. The CDR3 nucleotides read TGTGCCAGCAGCGTAGCAGGGGTCAGCTCCTACGAGCAGTACTTC.

The sample holds one count of this clone. The chain has TRBV7-3 and TRBJ2-3; a weak D match, TRBD1 (5 bases). Germline-derived CDR1 and CDR2 are SGHTA and FQGTGA. Between the trimmed V and J ends, which lost 2 bases and 5 bases, there was a span of 14 bases. The CDR3 runs 15 residues. The CDR3 loop reads CASSLARESLDTQYF. The CDR3 bases are TGTGCCAGCAGCTTAGCCAGGGAAAGTTTAGATACGCAGTATTTT.

V gene TRBV18 combines with J gene TRBJ1-3; 10 bases line up with TRBD1. The CDR3 runs to 19 residues. Germline values: CDR1 KGHSH, CDR2 LQKENI. J lost 2 bases, V lost 3 bases, and 13 bases had no gene match. Here the CDR3 reads CASSPLTGGYGPTGNTIYF. CDR3 sequence (DNA): TGTGCCAGCTCACCCCTGACAGGGGGCTATGGTCCGACTGGAAACACCATATATTTT.

The genes are TRBV5-4 and TRBJ2-1; a weak D match, TRBD1 (5 bases). Trimming removed 1 base at V and 2 bases at J, with 10 bases between. The CDR3 loop spans 15 amino acids. Germline CDR1 SGHNT, CDR2 YYREEE (reference sequence). The CDR3 here is CASSLQGGAYNEQFF. In DNA form, the CDR3 reads TGTGCCAGCAGCTTGCAGGGTGGGGCCTACAATGAGCAGTTCTTC.

CDR3 sequence reads: CASSFRGGTGWTGELFF. The CDR3 DNA reads TGTGCCAGCAGCTTCCGGGGGGGGACAGGGTGGACCGGGGAGCTGTTTTTT. This chain links TRBV7-2 with TRBJ2-2; TRBD1 is a possible D gene (9 bases). The CDR3 spans 17 residues. Germline CDR1 is SGHTA and CDR2 is FQGNSA. V gave up 3 bases and J gave up 5 bases, with 19 bases separating them.

This chain connects TRBV29-1 to TRBJ1-1; 11 bases are a match to TRBD1. This CDR3 spans 12 amino acids. V trimming: 7 bases; J trimming: 5 bases; junction bases outside the gene matches: 3. The germline CDR1 and CDR2 sequences are SQVTM and ANQGSEA. CDR3 bases: TGCAGCGCGGGACAGGGGGAAACTGAAGCTTTCTTT. It encodes CSAGQGETEAFF.

J is TRBJ1-1 and V is TRBV28, with a tentative D call TRBD1 (5 bases). V was clipped by 5 bases and J by 0 bases, with 10 bases between them. Per germline, CDR1 MDHEN and CDR2 SYDVKM. CDR3 length equals 14 residues. CDR3 in DNA: TGTGCCAGCAGTGTGGGACTCCTGAACACTGAAGCTTTCTTT. Amino acids: CASSVGLLNTEAFF.

The chain links TRBV7-3 to TRBJ2-3; no clear D gene. V lost 0 bases to trimming and J lost 6 bases, with 7 bases between them. The CDR3 spans 13 residues. Germline CDR1 SGHTA, CDR2 FQGTGA. The CDR3 loop is CASSLTALDTQYF. CDR3 DNA: TGTGCCAGCAGCTTAACGGCCCTCGATACGCAGTATTTT. The entire variable domain, with the rest obtained from reference TRBV7-3 and TRBJ2-3, is as follows: GAGVSQTPSNKVTEKGKYVELRCDPISGHTALYWYRQSLGQGPEFLIYFQGTGAADDSGLPNDRFFAVRPEGSVSTLKIQRTERGDSAVYLCASSLTALDTQYFGPGTRLTVL.

This sequence joins TRBV27 and TRBJ2-2; D perhaps matches TRBD1 (6 bases). The CDR3 covers 17 residues. Germline loops: CDR1 MNHEY, CDR2 SMNVEV (reference sequence). Trimming pared 5 bases from V and 1 base from J, leaving 17 bases between. In nucleotides, the CDR3 is TGTGCCAGCAGTCGGCCTACAGGGCAATTGAACACCGGGGAGCTGTTTTTT. As protein: CASSRPTGQLNTGELFF.

The rearrangement links TRBV7-9 to TRBJ2-4, with TRBD1 matching over 7 bases. The CDR3 has 15 residues. In germline, CDR1 is SEHNR, CDR2 FQNEAQ (reference sequence). The V and J ends lost 0 bases and 4 bases, in that order; junction bases with no gene match: 3. In DNA, the CDR3 is TGTGCCAGCAGCTTAGCCGGGACAGCTAAAAACATTCAGTACTTC. This gives the protein CASSLAGTAKNIQYF.

The chain employs TRBV7-2 and TRBJ2-2, with 9 bases fitting TRBD2. This CDR3 has 17 residues. Germline CDR1 and CDR2: SGHTA and FQGNSA. Trimming cost V 5 bases and J 6 bases; bases outside gene matches: 13. This chain's CDR3 is CASSPLGLAMSPGELFF. The CDR3 DNA reads TGTGCCAGCAGCCCATTGGGACTAGCCATGTCCCCCGGGGAGCTGTTTTTT.

The rearrangement joins TRBV7-8 to TRBJ2-3; unclear D gene. Germline values: CDR1 SGHVS, CDR2 FQNEAQ. The CDR3 loop spans 15 amino acids. V was pared by 5 bases and J by 3 bases, with 15 bases between. The CDR3 nucleotides read TGTGCCAGCAGCCGACGCCCGGGTAGTACAGATACGCAGTATTTT. Its translation: CASSRRPGSTDTQYF.

CDR3 residues: CAWSALVNGELFF. The CDR3 region has the DNA TGTGCCTGGAGTGCACTAGTGAACGGGGAGCTGTTTTTT. The rearrangement joins TRBV30 to TRBJ2-2, with D maybe TRBD2 (5 bases). CDR1 GTSNPN and CDR2 SVGIG come from the germline V gene (reference sequence). The CDR3 loop spans 13 amino acids. V gave up 1 base and J gave up 7 bases, with 10 bases separating them.